A selection of T cell receptor beta chains follows, all from one sample in a study of identical twins. Using its own MiXCR run on the 5' RACE reads, TCRdb lists one record per CDR3 protein. The sample records around 490,000 distinct CDR3 sequences, approximately 15% being singletons. The sample also formed part of further work on yellow fever vaccine responses in identical twins.

Sequenced material: CD4+ T cells sorted from blood. The receptors derive from a woman younger than 30 in good health. CDR3s include the opening cysteine and the closing phenylalanine or tryptophan. D genes are given only for firm matches. Only some rows state a clone size, as once, few, many or a class for expanded clones.

size	V	J	D	DNA	CDR3
.	TRBV11-2	TRBJ2-1	TRBD1	TGTGCCAGCAGCTTAGAGGTCTTGGGGACAGGACCCTTCTTC	CASSLEVLGTGPFF
.	TRBV5-1	TRBJ1-1	TRBD1	TGCGCCAGCAGCACGGACAGGGTGAACACTGAAGCTTTCTTT	CASSTDRVNTEAFF
few	TRBV6-2/TRBV6-3	TRBJ1-5	TRBD1	TGTGCCAGCAGGCGGACAGGGGGCGGCAATCAGCCCCAGCATTTT	CASRRTGGGNQPQHF
.	TRBV5-1	TRBJ2-1	TRBD2	TGCGCCAGCGGCCGGGGGGGGGACTATGAGCAGTTCTTC	CASGRGGDYEQFF
.	TRBV6-1	TRBJ2-7	TRBD1	TGTGCCAGCAGGACAGGGAACTACGAGCAGTACTTC	CASRTGNYEQYF
few	TRBV4-3	TRBJ2-1	TRBD2	TGCGCCAGCAGCCAGGTAGCGGGAGGTTTCAATGAGCAGTTCTTC	CASSQVAGGFNEQFF
.	TRBV6-1	TRBJ2-3	.	TGTGCCAGCAGCCCCCGCGGCGGTATTGGAGCAGATACGCAGTATTTT	CASSPRGGIGADTQYF
many	TRBV20-1	TRBJ2-3	TRBD2	TGCAGTGCTGGGAGGAGCGGGACTACAGATACGCAGTATTTT	CSAGRSGTTDTQYF
.	TRBV11-2	TRBJ2-1	.	TGTGCCAGCAGCTTACTCTCGCGGGCGTCCTACAATGAGCAGTTCTTC	CASSLLSRASYNEQFF
.	TRBV12-3/TRBV12-4	TRBJ2-5	TRBD2	TGTGCCAGCAGTTTTAGCGGGAGTGAGGAGACCCAGTACTTC	CASSFSGSEETQYF
.	TRBV4-2	TRBJ2-5	TRBD2	TGTGCCAGCAGCCAAGATGTCCGGGAGGGGACCCAGTACTTC	CASSQDVREGTQYF
many	TRBV5-1	TRBJ2-3	.	TGCGCCAGCAGCAAAATCGGAATGGAAGGCAGCACAGATACGCAGTATTTT	CASSKIGMEGSTDTQYF
.	TRBV11-2	TRBJ2-2	.	TGTGCCAGCAGCTTAGATCGACAGGGACTGTTTTCACCCGGGGAGCTGTTTTTT	CASSLDRQGLFSPGELFF
few	TRBV25-1	TRBJ2-7	.	TGTGCCAGCAGTGAACATGGAAGGGAGCAGTACTTC	CASSEHGREQYF
few	TRBV28	TRBJ2-3	TRBD1	TGTGCCAGCAGGGCCGGACAGGCTTACACAGATACGCAGTATTTT	CASRAGQAYTDTQYF
.	TRBV12-3/TRBV12-4	TRBJ1-5	.	TGTGCCAGCAGCCTAGGTGACAGAGGGTCGCAGCCCCAGCATTTT	CASSLGDRGSQPQHF
few	TRBV25-1	TRBJ2-3	TRBD2	TGTGCCAGCAGTGACACTAGCGGGGCCTCCACAGATACGCAGTATTTT	CASSDTSGASTDTQYF
.	TRBV7-2	TRBJ2-7	TRBD1	TGTGCCAGCAGCGCTGGACAGGGGTGGGAGGTGCAGTACTTC	CASSAGQGWEVQYF
few	TRBV20-1	TRBJ2-7	.	TGCAGTGCTGGGGGGACTCCGGCCCTCTACGAGCAGTACTTC	CSAGGTPALYEQYF
few	TRBV12-3/TRBV12-4	TRBJ2-5	.	TGTGCCAGCAGTTCGCGGGGTCGGCGGCGCCAAGAGACCCAGTACTTC	CASSSRGRRRQETQYF
.	TRBV19	TRBJ2-3	.	TGTGCCAGTAGTATGGCGGGGCAGAGCACAGATACGCAGTATTTT	CASSMAGQSTDTQYF
few	TRBV6-6	TRBJ1-2	.	TGTGCCAGCAGTCGCGACGGGGCGGGCGGCTACACCTTC	CASSRDGAGGYTF
.	TRBV6-5	TRBJ2-1	.	TGTGCCAGCAGTTCCGGGAGTCGTCAGTTCTTC	CASSSGSRQFF
.	TRBV29-1	TRBJ2-5	.	TGCAGCGCTACCGCGGGGACGGCTCAAGAGACCCAGTACTTC	CSATAGTAQETQYF
.	TRBV5-1	TRBJ2-5	TRBD1	TGCGCCAGCAGCAAAGGACAGGGCCAAGAGACCCAGTACTTC	CASSKGQGQETQYF
few	TRBV7-9	TRBJ2-5	.	TGTGCCAGCGAAAAAGGAGAGACCCAGTACTTC	CASEKGETQYF
.	TRBV18	TRBJ2-3	.	TGTGCCAGCTCAACAGGGAGCACAGATACGCAGTATTTT	CASSTGSTDTQYF
.	TRBV14	TRBJ2-2	TRBD2	TGTGCCAGCAGCCAAGATCCCAGCGGGGTGTTCGCGAACACCGGGGAGCTGTTTTTT	CASSQDPSGVFANTGELFF
.	TRBV7-9	TRBJ2-3	.	TGTGCCAGCAGCCCCCGACTAATTAGCGGATATGATACGCAGTATTTT	CASSPRLISGYDTQYF
few	TRBV12-3/TRBV12-4	TRBJ2-2	.	TGTGCCAGCAGTTTAGGGCCGGGAGTCGGCACCGGGGAGCTGTTTTTT	CASSLGPGVGTGELFF
.	TRBV28	TRBJ2-3	.	TGTGCCAGCGCGACTCCCACAGATACGCAGTATTTT	CASATPTDTQYF
.	TRBV29-1	TRBJ1-1	.	TGCAGCGTTGCCAAGAGGGGGGTGAACACTGAAGCTTTCTTT	CSVAKRGVNTEAFF
.	TRBV20-1	TRBJ2-7	.	TGCAGTGCTAGGTTGTTGCGGTTGGGGGATTACGAGCAGTACTTC	CSARLLRLGDYEQYF
many	TRBV5-1	TRBJ2-3	.	TGCGCCAGCAGCTTGGAAGGGCAGGGCCGCACAGATACGCAGTATTTT	CASSLEGQGRTDTQYF
many	TRBV6-2/TRBV6-3	TRBJ2-7	TRBD1	TGTGCCAGCATTGACAGGGGTTACGAGCAGTACTTC	CASIDRGYEQYF
.	TRBV6-2/TRBV6-3	TRBJ2-3	.	TGTGCCAGCAGTTACCGGGACTCCATCACAGATACGCAGTATTTT	CASSYRDSITDTQYF
few	TRBV24-1	TRBJ2-4	.	TGTGCCACCAGTCCGGCAGGGAGCGCAAACATTCAGTACTTC	CATSPAGSANIQYF
few	TRBV5-1	TRBJ2-1	TRBD2	TGCGCCAGCAGCAACGGGGGGGCGGGTCATTGGGAGCAGTTCTTC	CASSNGGAGHWEQFF
.	TRBV19	TRBJ1-5	.	TGTGCCAGTAACTTACGTACTTACAATCAGCCCCAGCATTTT	CASNLRTYNQPQHF
many	TRBV18	TRBJ2-7	.	TGTGCCAGCTCACCAGGGCTAGCCAACTCCTACGAGCAGTACTTC	CASSPGLANSYEQYF